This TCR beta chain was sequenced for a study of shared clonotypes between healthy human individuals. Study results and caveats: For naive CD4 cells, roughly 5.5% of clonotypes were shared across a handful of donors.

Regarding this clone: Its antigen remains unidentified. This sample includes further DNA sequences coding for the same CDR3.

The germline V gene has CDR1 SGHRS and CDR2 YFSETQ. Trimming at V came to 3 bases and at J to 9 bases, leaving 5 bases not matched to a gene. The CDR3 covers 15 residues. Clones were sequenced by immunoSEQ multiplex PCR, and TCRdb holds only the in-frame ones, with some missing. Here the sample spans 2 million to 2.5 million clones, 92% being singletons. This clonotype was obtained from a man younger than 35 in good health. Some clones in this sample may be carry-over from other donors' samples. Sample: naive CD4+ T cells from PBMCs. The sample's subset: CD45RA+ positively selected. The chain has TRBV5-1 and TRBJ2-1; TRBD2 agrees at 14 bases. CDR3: CASSSGTSGSSEQFF. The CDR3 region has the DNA TGCGCCAGCAGCTCCGGGACTAGCGGGAGCAGTGAGCAGTTCTTC.